The 27 T cell receptor beta chains listed next were all sequenced from one sample in a study of blood T cell repertoires in COVID-19. TCRdb's table, derived via immunoSEQ multiplex PCR, lists solely in-frame clones and lacks some. The repertoire holds approximately 280,000 clones, 89% seen once, with less than 2.5% in the top ten. Material for sequencing was peripheral blood. The source of these receptors is a man between 45 and 60 years old with acute or convalescent COVID-19.

The rearrangement joins TRBV6-5 to TRBJ2-7; 9 bases fit TRBD2. Trimming at V came to 2 bases and at J to 1 base, leaving 3 bases not matched to a gene. Germline values: CDR1 MNHEY, CDR2 SVGAGI. CDR3 length equals 15 residues. CDR3 region: CASSYRGGGSYEQYF. The CDR3 nucleotides are TGTGCCAGCAGTTACCGCGGGGGGGGATCCTACGAGCAGTACTTC.

The rearrangement links TRBV9 to TRBJ1-2, with TRBD1 matching over 7 bases. The CDR3 is made up of 15 amino acids. Per germline, CDR1 SGDLS and CDR2 YYNGEE. V lost 0 bases and J lost 8; bases outside the gene matches: 10. CDR3 DNA sequence: TGTGCCAGCAGCGTAGTAGGAGGGACAGAGGTGGGCTACACCTTC. Translation gives CASSVVGGTEVGYTF.

The genes are TRBV29-1 and TRBJ1-2; 8 bases agree with TRBD1. Germline assignment: CDR1 SQVTM and CDR2 ANQGSEA. The ends lost 7 bases at V and 2 bases at J; junction bases unmatched: 6. CDR3 size: 13 residues. This CDR3 is CSGTGQENYGYTF. The CDR3 DNA sequence: TGCAGCGGAACGGGACAGGAGAACTATGGCTACACCTTC. The full variable domain, in which reference TRBV29-1 and TRBJ1-2 provide the parts outside the CDR3, is SAVISQKPSRDICQRGTSLTIQCQVDSQVTMMFWYRQQPGQSLTLIATANQGSEATYESGFVIDKFPISRPNLTFSTLTVSNMSPEDSSIYLCSGTGQENYGYTFGSGTRLTVV.

This clone occurred once. CDR3 coding DNA: TGTGCCAGCAGCTTGGCCGAGGCAGCCAACTCCAATCAGCCCCAGCATTTT. This gives the protein CASSLAEAANSNQPQHF. The V and J genes are TRBV5-8 and TRBJ1-5; D unresolved. Trimming pared 0 bases from V and 3 bases from J, leaving 16 bases between. In germline, CDR1 is SGHTS, CDR2 YDEGEE. The CDR3 covers 17 residues.

CDR3 DNA sequence: TGTGCCAGTACCACATCCGGGACTAGCGCAGATACGCAGTATTTT. Protein sequence: CASTTSGTSADTQYF. The rearrangement joins TRBV19 to TRBJ2-3, with 10 nucleotides matching TRBD2. Per germline, CDR1 LNHDA and CDR2 SQIVND (reference sequence). The CDR3 is made up of 15 amino acids. The ends lost 7 bases at V and 4 bases at J; junction bases unmatched: 8.

The chain has TRBV27 and TRBJ1-4; D gene ambiguous. Germline CDR1 MNHEY, CDR2 SMNVEV (reference sequence). The CDR3 runs to 14 residues. Trimming removed 2 bases at V and 6 bases at J, with 10 bases between. CDR3 amino acids: CASSLLRGDEKLFF. The CDR3 coding sequence is TGTGCCAGCAGTTTACTCCGGGGTGATGAAAAACTGTTTTTT. Supplemented by reference TRBV27 and TRBJ1-4, the full variable domain reads EAQVTQNPRYLITVTGKKLTVTCSQNMNHEYMSWYRQDPGLGLRQIYYSMNVEVTDKGDVPEGYKVSRKEKRNFPLILESPSPNQTSLYFCASSLLRGDEKLFFGSGTQLSVL.

In regard to this clone: In the same sample, other DNA sequences code for this CDR3. The V gene is TRBV5-1, the J gene TRBJ1-1; TRBD1 matches 7 bases. This CDR3 comprises 14 residues. V lost 4 bases to trimming and J lost 1 base; unmatched junction nucleotides: 4. Germline V CDR1 and CDR2: SGHRS, YFSETQ. CDR3 in amino acids: CASSPGTANTEAFF. The CDR3 DNA reads TGCGCCAGCAGCCCAGGGACAGCGAACACTGAAGCTTTCTTT. The whole variable domain, filled in from reference TRBV5-1 and TRBJ1-1, reads KAGVTQTPRYLIKTRGQQVTLSCSPISGHRSVSWYQQTPGQGLQFLFEYFSETQRNKGNFPGRFSGRQFSNSRSEMNVSTLELGDSALYLCASSPGTANTEAFFGQGTRLTVV.

The chain uses TRBV5-1 and TRBJ2-3, with TRBD2 matching 8 bases. The trim removed 0 bases at V and 2 bases at J, leaving 11 bases unmatched. Germline V gene sequence: CDR1 SGHRS, CDR2 YFSETQ. This CDR3 is 18 amino acids long. Here the CDR3 reads CASSLVLAGTSLTDTQYF. The CDR3 DNA reads TGCGCCAGCAGCTTGGTTTTAGCGGGGACCTCTCTCACAGATACGCAGTATTTT.

This chain links TRBV9 with TRBJ2-5; 9 bases align to TRBD2. From germline, CDR1 is SGDLS and CDR2 YYNGEE. V was clipped by 2 bases and J by 2 bases; unmatched bases: 7. This CDR3 is 16 amino acids long. The CDR3 loop reads CASSVSGAGGQETQYF. As DNA, the CDR3 is TGTGCCAGCAGCGTTTCGGGCGCGGGGGGGCAAGAGACCCAGTACTTC.

CDR3 amino acids: CAGQQGFYGYTF. Written as DNA, the CDR3 is TGTGCCGGACAACAGGGGTTCTATGGCTACACCTTC. The V and J genes are TRBV30 and TRBJ1-2; 7 bases map to TRBD1. In germline, CDR1 is GTSNPN, CDR2 SVGIG (reference sequence). The V gene end was trimmed by 8 bases and the J gene end by 4 bases; junction bases not matched to a gene: 7. The CDR3 runs 12 residues. Looking up the rest from reference TRBV30 and TRBJ1-2 gives the full variable domain: SQTIHQWPATLVQPVGSPLSLECTVEGTSNPNLYWYRQAAGRGLQLLFYSVGIGQISSEVPQNLSASRPQDRQFILSSKKLLLSDSGFYLCAGQQGFYGYTFGSGTRLTVV.

V usage is TRBV12-3 or TRBV12-4 and J usage is TRBJ1-5, with TRBD1 matching 7 bases. The V segment lost 6 bases and the J segment 8 bases; nucleotides outside the gene matches: 7. CDR3 length: 13 residues. In DNA form, the CDR3 reads TGTGCCAGCAGCAGGGGGGAGGATGAGCCCCAGCATTTT. Amino acid sequence: CASSRGEDEPQHF.

This CDR3 is CASSTMEDQPQHF. The CDR3, as DNA: TGTGCCAGCTCAACTATGGAAGATCAGCCCCAGCATTTT. The rearrangement uses TRBV18 and TRBJ1-5; D unclear. The germline gives CDR1 KGHSH, CDR2 LQKENI. This CDR3 is 13 amino acids long. Between the trimmed V and J ends, which lost 5 bases and 5 bases, there was a span of 10 bases.

This clone was recorded a few times. The chain joins TRBV19 to TRBJ2-1; TRBD2 matches 7 bases. The CDR3 contains 15 residues. Germline V gives CDR1 LNHDA, CDR2 SQIVND (reference sequence). V shed 3 bases and J 4 bases; nucleotides not matched to a gene: 6. The CDR3 protein is CASSIKGGFYNEQFF. The CDR3 DNA sequence: TGTGCCAGTAGTATTAAGGGAGGGTTTTACAATGAGCAGTTCTTC.

This clone was counted once. The chain combines TRBV11-1 with TRBJ2-5; TRBD1 is a possible D gene (5 bases). In germline, CDR1 is SGHAT, CDR2 FQDESV (reference sequence). V lost 7 bases to trimming and J lost 11 bases, with 17 bases between them. The CDR3 has 12 amino acids. The CDR3 protein is CASTSQGQRQYF. Written as DNA, the CDR3 is TGTGCCAGCACCTCCCAGGGCCAGCGACAGTACTTC.

This clone was detected once. The chain uses TRBV24-1 and TRBJ2-7; perhaps TRBD1 as D (5 bases). This CDR3 has 13 residues. Germline CDR1 is KGHDR and CDR2 is SFDVKD. Deletions cut 3 bases from V and 6 bases from J, with 11 bases between. The CDR3 nucleotides are TGTGCCACCAGTGATGGCAGGGTTTCCGAGCAGTACTTC. Amino acids: CATSDGRVSEQYF.

V is TRBV5-4 and J is TRBJ1-3, with TRBD1 as a possible D gene (5 bases). V shed 4 bases and J shed 5 bases, with 13 bases lying between them. CDR1 is SGHNT, CDR2 YYREEE, per germline (reference sequence). CDR3 size: 14 residues. The CDR3 DNA reads TGTGCCAGCAGCCCGGGGGAGGGAAGAAACACCATATATTTT. It encodes CASSPGEGRNTIYF.

This chain connects TRBV11-2 to TRBJ1-2, with 7 bases that match TRBD1. Trimming removed 5 bases from V and 4 bases from J; junction bases left unmatched: 10. The CDR3 length is 15 residues. Germline lookup yields CDR1 SGHAT and CDR2 FQNNGV. The CDR3 DNA reads TGTGCCAGCAGCATCAACAGGGGTCTAATCTATGGCTACACCTTC. It codes for CASSINRGLIYGYTF.

This clone was found once. This CDR3 reads CASSWGQSSYEQYF. The CDR3, as DNA: TGTGCCAGCAGTTGGGGACAGAGCTCCTACGAGCAGTACTTC. V and J are TRBV27 and TRBJ2-7; 7 bases are shared with TRBD1. Per the germline V gene, CDR1 is MNHEY and CDR2 is SMNVEV (reference sequence). J gave up 0 bases and V 4 bases, and 3 bases lay outside the gene matches. There are 14 residues in the CDR3.

The chain uses TRBV6-6 and TRBJ1-1, with TRBD1 matching 7 bases. Germline values: CDR1 MNHNY, CDR2 SVGAGI (reference sequence). The CDR3 totals 11 residues. Unmatched junction bases numbered 7, after V lost 10 bases and J lost 8 bases. CDR3: CATQGGQEAFF. CDR3 coding DNA: TGTGCCACCCAGGGGGGACAAGAAGCTTTCTTT.

Written as DNA, the CDR3 is TGTGCCAGCAGCGGGACTAGCGGGGGCTTTGACACAGATACGCAGTATTTT. Translating it yields CASSGTSGGFDTDTQYF. The rearrangement uses TRBV5-4 and TRBJ2-3, with 14 bases fitting TRBD2. Trimming cost V 4 bases and J 2 bases; bases outside gene matches: 6. The CDR3 has 17 amino acids. CDR1 SGHNT and CDR2 YYREEE come from the germline V gene (reference sequence).

This chain links TRBV10-2 with TRBJ2-2, with D perhaps TRBD1 (5 bases). CDR1 and CDR2 (germline): WSHSY, SAAADI. The germline V and J ends were trimmed by 3 bases and 6 bases, with 14 bases remaining between them. The CDR3 runs to 15 residues. CDR3 sequence reads: CASSDAGMGAGELFF. CDR3 bases: TGCGCCAGCAGTGACGCAGGGATGGGTGCCGGGGAGCTGTTTTTT.

This clone was observed a single time. The chain uses TRBV14 and TRBJ2-1; 15 nucleotides agree with TRBD2. V was pared by 1 base and J by 8 bases, with 6 bases of the junction left unmatched. Germline lookup yields CDR1 SGHDN and CDR2 FVKESK. The CDR3 length is 17 residues. As DNA, the CDR3 is TGTGCCAGCAGCCAAGGGACTAGCGGGGGGGCCTGGGATGAGCAGTTCTTC. Encoded protein: CASSQGTSGGAWDEQFF.

This sequence joins TRBV19 and TRBJ1-2; 7 bases line up with TRBD1. This CDR3 comprises 14 residues. The J segment lost 5 bases and the V segment lost 5 bases, leaving 8 bases of the junction unmatched. Per the germline V gene, CDR1 is LNHDA and CDR2 is SQIVND (reference sequence). The chain's CDR3 is CASSDRAIGYGYTF. CDR3 sequence (DNA): TGTGCCAGTAGTGACAGGGCAATTGGTTATGGCTACACCTTC.

This clone came up once. The DNA for the CDR3 is TGTGCCAGCCGGGGACACAACTACGAGCAGTACTTC. Translated: CASRGHNYEQYF. This chain joins TRBV6-5 and TRBJ2-7, with D possibly TRBD1 on 6 matching bases. V lost 8 bases and J 3 bases, leaving 11 bases between the germline ends. The CDR3 consists of 12 residues. Germline V gene lookup returns CDR1 MNHEY and CDR2 SVGAGI.

This chain connects TRBV29-1 to TRBJ2-5, with 8 positions matching TRBD1. The CDR3 runs 13 residues. V lost 6 bases, J lost 4 bases, and 7 bases stayed unmatched. CDR1 is SQVTM, CDR2 ANQGSEA, per germline. CDR3 amino acids: CSVDQGAGETQYF. The CDR3 DNA reads TGCAGCGTGGATCAGGGGGCCGGAGAGACCCAGTACTTC.

This clone was counted once. The chain carries TRBV2 and TRBJ1-1; the D gene is possibly TRBD1 (5 bases). Germline CDR1 and CDR2: SNHLY and FYNNEI. The CDR3 sequence is 13 residues long. Deletions cut 11 bases from V and 0 bases from J, with 13 bases between. The CDR3 region is CAAMGRVNTEAFF. The CDR3, as DNA: TGTGCCGCAATGGGCAGGGTGAACACTGAAGCTTTCTTT.

This clone has just a few counts. The chain carries TRBV12-3 or TRBV12-4 and TRBJ2-3, with D tentatively TRBD1 (5 bases). Between the trimmed V and J ends, which lost 8 bases and 1 base, there was a span of 7 bases. This CDR3 contains 12 residues. CDR3 nucleotide sequence: TGTGCCAGCGGGGCCCGCACAGATACGCAGTATTTT. The encoded protein is CASGARTDTQYF.